This T cell receptor beta chain was sequenced during a study of cytomegalovirus exposure and HLA in healthy donors. The study's findings and limits: Rare sequences made up most TCRs, while some public TCRs were found in many donors.

Both 60 Vbeta primers and 13 Jbeta primers went into the PCR. Measured with immunoSEQ multiplex PCR; TCRdb has only the in-frame clones, and not every one. The sample lists 150,000 or so clones, about 75% occurring once. CDR1 and CDR2 from the germline V gene are ENHRY and SYGVKD. The length of the CDR3 is 13 residues. V dropped 0 bases and J dropped 4 bases, with 6 bases sitting between them. As concerns this clone: The antigen remains unidentified.

This sequence was found in a man in his late teens or twenties in good health and CMV-seropositive. Sequencing input: PBMCs. The chain has TRBV10-3 and TRBJ1-2, with D perhaps TRBD1 (5 bases). CDR3 in DNA: TGTGCCATCAGTGAGTCGACAGTCTATGGCTACACCTTC. As protein: CAISESTVYGYTF.